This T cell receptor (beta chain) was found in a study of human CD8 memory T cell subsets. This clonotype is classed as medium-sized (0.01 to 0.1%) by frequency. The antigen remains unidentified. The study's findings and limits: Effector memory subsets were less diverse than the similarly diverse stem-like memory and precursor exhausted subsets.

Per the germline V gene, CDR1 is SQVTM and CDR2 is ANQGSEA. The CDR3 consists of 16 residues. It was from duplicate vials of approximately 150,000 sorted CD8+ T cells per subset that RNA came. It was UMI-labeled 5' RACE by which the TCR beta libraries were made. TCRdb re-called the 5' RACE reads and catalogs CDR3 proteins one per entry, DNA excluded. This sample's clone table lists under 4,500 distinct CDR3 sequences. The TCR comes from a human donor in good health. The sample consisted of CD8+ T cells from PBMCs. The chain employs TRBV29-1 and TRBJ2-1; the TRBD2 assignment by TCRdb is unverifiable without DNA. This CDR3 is CSVEQAGTTTYNEQFF.